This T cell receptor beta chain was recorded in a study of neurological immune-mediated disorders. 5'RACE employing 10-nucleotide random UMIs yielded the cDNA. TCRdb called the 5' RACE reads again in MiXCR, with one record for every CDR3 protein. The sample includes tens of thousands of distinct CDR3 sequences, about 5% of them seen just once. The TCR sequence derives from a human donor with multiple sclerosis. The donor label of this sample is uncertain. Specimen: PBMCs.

DNA of the CDR3: TGTGCCAGCAGCTCCCAAAGCGGGCAATACACCGGGGAGCTGTTTTTT. The encoded protein is CASSSQSGQYTGELFF. The rearrangement joins TRBV11-3 to TRBJ2-2, with D possibly being TRBD2 (6 bases). The CDR3 runs 16 residues. Trimming removed 4 bases from V and 3 bases from J, with 15 bases in between. In germline, CDR1 is SGHNT, CDR2 YENEEA. Looking up the rest from reference TRBV11-3 and TRBJ2-2 gives the full variable domain: EAGVVQSPRYKIIEKKQPVAFWCNPISGHNTLYWYLQNLGQGPELLIRYENEEAVDDSQLPKDRFSAERLKGVDSTLKIQPAELGDSAVYLCASSSQSGQYTGELFFGEGSRLTVL.